A single sample is the source of the 13 T cell receptor beta chains below, sequenced in a study of blood T cell repertoires in COVID-19. Some clones are missing from TCRdb's copy, which holds only in-frame ones; the method was immunoSEQ multiplex PCR. The sample lists about 99,000 clones; about 87% were seen once. Sequenced sample: peripheral blood. Receptors originate from a human donor in a cohort sampled during active or convalescent COVID-19.

This clone was seen only once. The chain carries TRBV6-2 or TRBV6-3 and TRBJ2-1; TRBD2 matches at 12 bases. The V and J ends lost 1 base and 9 bases, in that order; junction bases with no gene match: 1. Per the germline V gene, CDR1 is MNHEY and CDR2 is SVGEGT. The CDR3 runs 14 residues. DNA for the CDR3: TGTGCCAGCAGTTACTTACTAGCGGGGGGTGAGCAGTTCTTC. It specifies CASSYLLAGGEQFF.

Only a few counts were recorded for this clone. The rearrangement links TRBV11-2 to TRBJ2-7, with D possibly matching TRBD2 (6 bases). The CDR3 runs to 12 residues. Trimming pared 5 bases from V and 6 bases from J, leaving 11 bases between. From germline, CDR1 is SGHAT and CDR2 FQNNGV. CDR3 sequence reads: CASSLAGGEQYF. As DNA, the CDR3 is TGTGCCAGCAGCCTGGCCGGGGGCGAGCAGTACTTC.

The genes are TRBV21-1 and TRBJ1-1; the DNA was not compared with TRBD1, the D call given in the table. TRBV21-1 is termed a pseudogene. This CDR3 contains 21 residues. CDR3 amino acids: CASIEPEKRDTESNLNTEAFF. CDR3 nucleotides: TGTGCCAGCATCGAGCCCGAAAAGAGGGACACCGAAAGCAACTTGAACACTGAAGCTTTCTTT.

V and J are TRBV5-4 and TRBJ1-2; possible D gene TRBD1, 6 bases. Trimming took off 6 bases at V and 7 bases at J, with 16 bases between the two ends. Germline V gene lookup returns CDR1 SGHNT and CDR2 YYREEE (reference sequence). The CDR3 is made up of 13 amino acids. The CDR3 here is CASTFGGRGGYTF. The CDR3 DNA sequence: TGTGCCAGCACCTTCGGGGGGCGCGGTGGCTACACCTTC.

This chain joins TRBV28 and TRBJ1-5; 12 bases align to TRBD1. This CDR3 has 15 residues. V dropped 4 bases and J dropped 7; count of bases not matched to a gene: 5. The germline V gene encodes CDR1 MDHEN and CDR2 SYDVKM. CDR3 sequence reads: CASSSPGTGGQPQHF. In DNA form, the CDR3 reads TGTGCCAGCAGTTCCCCAGGGACAGGGGGCCAGCCCCAGCATTTT. The variable domain in full, completed from reference TRBV28 and TRBJ1-5, reads DVKVTQSSRYLVKRTGEKVFLECVQDMDHENMFWYRQDPGLGLRLIYFSYDVKMKEKGDIPEGYSVSREKKERFSLILESASTNQTSMYLCASSSPGTGGQPQHFGDGTRLSIL.

The chain uses TRBV24-1 and TRBJ2-1; no reliable D call. The CDR3 loop spans 12 amino acids. The germline gives CDR1 KGHDR, CDR2 SFDVKD. The V end was cut by 2 bases, the J end by 10 bases, with 8 bases between. The CDR3 DNA reads TGTGCCACCAGTGATTCTGGTCGGGAGCAGTTCTTC. Its translation is CATSDSGREQFF.

The rearrangement links TRBV9 to TRBJ2-3, with 10 bases identical to TRBD2. In germline, CDR1 is SGDLS, CDR2 YYNGEE. V trimming: 3 bases; J trimming: 6 bases; junction bases outside the gene matches: 7. The CDR3 is 15 residues long. This CDR3 is CASSGLAGVGDTQYF. CDR3 nucleotide sequence: TGTGCCAGCAGCGGGCTAGCGGGGGTAGGGGATACGCAGTATTTT.

J is TRBJ1-1 and V is TRBV19, with D uncertain. Germline V CDR1 and CDR2: LNHDA, SQIVND (reference sequence). The CDR3 is made up of 15 amino acids. Trimming took off 3 bases at V and 1 base at J, with 12 bases between the two ends. The CDR3 bases are TGTGCCAGTAGTATTCGGAGGACGGGGAACACTGAAGCTTTCTTT. Protein sequence: CASSIRRTGNTEAFF.

DNA of the CDR3: TGTGCCATCAGTGGGGGGACAGGGGAGAACGAGCAGTACTTC. Encoded protein: CAISGGTGENEQYF. V and J are TRBV10-3 and TRBJ2-7, with TRBD1 matching over 10 bases. CDR3 length: 14 residues. Looked up from germline, CDR1 is ENHRY and CDR2 is SYGVKD. Trimming took 4 bases from V and 5 from J; bases not matched to a gene: 5.

This chain connects TRBV28 to TRBJ2-1; D might be TRBD1 (5 bases). With 4 bases removed from V and 8 bases from J, the gap between germline ends came to 9 bases. The CDR3 spans 12 residues. The V gene's germline CDR1 is MDHEN and CDR2 SYDVKM. CDR3 region: CASSYQGYEQFF. CDR3 DNA sequence: TGTGCCAGCAGTTACCAGGGCTATGAGCAGTTCTTC.

The chain combines TRBV7-9 with TRBJ2-2, with 8 bases fitting TRBD1. The length of the CDR3 is 15 residues. The V gene end was trimmed by 5 bases and the J gene end by 4 bases; junction bases not matched to a gene: 6. From germline, CDR1 is SEHNR and CDR2 FQNEAQ (reference sequence). For the CDR3, the DNA is TGTGCCAGCAGCCCCGGACAGGGACCCACCGGGGAGCTGTTTTTT. It specifies CASSPGQGPTGELFF.

This clone was seen only a few times. The chain uses TRBV5-1 and TRBJ1-3; tentatively, D is TRBD1 (6 bases). This CDR3 is 15 amino acids long. V was trimmed by 4 bases and J by 0 bases, leaving 11 bases between them. CDR1 is SGHRS and CDR2 is YFSETQ in the germline V gene. CDR3 in DNA: TGCGCCAGCAGCCCAGGACAGTACTCTGGAAACACCATATATTTT. Translation gives CASSPGQYSGNTIYF.

This chain joins TRBV13 and TRBJ1-2; the match to TRBD1 covers 8 bases. V dropped 5 bases and J dropped 0; count of bases not matched to a gene: 11. The CDR3 runs 17 residues. CDR1 and CDR2 (germline): PRHDT, FYEKMQ (reference sequence). CDR3 sequence reads: CASSRAVWDRTNYGYTF. Here the CDR3 DNA reads TGTGCCAGCAGCCGAGCCGTATGGGACAGGACTAACTATGGCTACACCTTC. The entire variable domain, with the rest obtained from reference TRBV13 and TRBJ1-2, is as follows: AAGVIQSPRHLIKEKRETATLKCYPIPRHDTVYWYQQGPGQDPQFLISFYEKMQSDKGSIPDRFSAQQFSDYHSELNMSSLELGDSALYFCASSRAVWDRTNYGYTFGSGTRLTVV.